This T cell receptor (beta chain) comes out of a study of T cells after yellow fever vaccination. Concerning this clonotype itself: A junction end diverges from the germline sequence, so it may reflect a read error.

It was through 5'RACE template switching that TCR cDNA was made, with a universal primer site and UMIs added. TCRdb re-derived calls from the 5' RACE reads in MiXCR, one entry per CDR3 protein. The data contain around 88,000 distinct CDR3 sequences, approximately 12% of them singletons. Study conclusions and caveats: Compared with primary, the secondary response was weaker and peaked at day 5, not 15. After the booster, 95% to 98% of CD4 and about 90% of CD8 primary-response clones were re-detected.

This CDR3 is built from 15 residues. Germline lookup yields CDR1 LGHDT and CDR2 YNNKEL (reference sequence). The clonotype was recovered from a man younger than 35 who received the YFV17D yellow fever vaccine. The material sequenced was CD8+ T cells not binding an NS4B(214-222) dextramer, sorted from PBMCs, taken roughly 20 days after the first yellow fever vaccination. The chain combines TRBV3-1 with TRBJ2-1; a weak D match, TRBD2 (6 bases). The CDR3 region is CSSSQEVRGYNEQFF. CDR3 nucleotides: TGTTCCAGCAGCCAAGAAGTCCGGGGGTACAATGAGCAGTTCTTC.